This TCR beta chain emerged from a study of blood T cell repertoires in COVID-19. At the level of the study: From the United States, Italy and Spain came samples of acute and convalescent COVID-19. T cells, B-cell-depleted T cells, or PBMCs supplied cDNA or gDNA.

Trimming took 1 base from V and 2 from J, leaving 15 bases between them. The CDR3 extends over 16 amino acids. Germline assignment: CDR1 SGHTA and CDR2 FQGNSA. In the study's own analysis: Amplification from reference gene primers served as the basis for estimated nucleated cell counts. Assay used: immunoSEQ multiplex PCR; TCRdb lists only in-frame clones, some missing. The D gene and trimming were derived from the DNA, and the V and J assignments and clone size from that table. The data show almost 85,000 clones, around four fifths seen once. The clonotype comes from an elderly man with active or convalescent COVID-19. The chain employs TRBV7-2 and TRBJ2-7, with a possible D match to TRBD2 (5 bases). What was sequenced was peripheral blood. The chain's CDR3 is CASSLGSRRGAYEQYF. Written as DNA, the CDR3 is TGTGCCAGCAGCTTAGGATCGCGACGGGGAGCCTACGAGCAGTACTTC.